Sequencing of this T cell receptor (beta chain) was carried out in a study of T cells expressing NK-cell markers (dated by TCRdb to between 2020 and 2021). With respect to the entire study: TCR beta-chain repertoires were profiled in sorted CD3+CD56+NKG2C+, CD3+CD56+NKG2C- and CD3+CD56-NKG2C+ T-cell subsets from several donors. Among the eight sequenced donors, seven were HCMV-seropositive and one was HCMV-seronegative. Randomly selected healthy volunteers, three men and five women, were used as the eight sequenced donors. The libraries were sequenced on Illumina HiSeq 2000/2500, MiSeq or NextSeq, producing 2 x 150 bp reads. What the research found in general, with its limitations: Those dominant clonotypes were again the most abundant among CD3+CD56-NKG2C+ cells in a handful of donors, at roughly 28.3-65%. It remained unclear whether the expanded NKG2C-expressing T cell clones were specific for HCMV antigens. For six donors, the dominant CD3+CD56+NKG2C+ clonotypes were among the top 10 CD8+ clonotypes and accounted for about 1.0-7.0% of CD8+ T cells.

CDR1 and CDR2 are read off the germline V gene as SGHAT and FQNNGV. The CDR3 numbers 11 residues from cysteine through phenylalanine. Nucleotide data are not available. Of note for this clonotype: There is no known antigen for this receptor.

HCMV-specific IgG was detected in serum with a commercial ELISA kit to determine HCMV serostatus. Peripheral blood mononuclear cells were isolated from blood by Ficoll density gradient centrifugation. This sample was sequenced with an Illumina HiSeq 2000. 5'RACE template switching, by which a universal primer site and unique molecular identifiers were added, was used to make TCR beta cDNA libraries. Synthesis of cDNA was primed from the TCR beta constant segment and was followed by two consecutive PCR amplification steps. The original methods were these. Reads were demultiplexed and grouped by UMI with MIGEC, and clonotypes were assembled and quantified with MiTCR. To remove erroneous sequences, TCR cDNA sequences were retained only when supported by two or more reads. Downstream repertoire analysis used the tcR package, and clonotypes were matched across fractions by CDR3 nucleotide sequence plus V segment. Antigen specificity was annotated against VDJdb with VDJmatch, allowing one amino acid substitution in CDR3. After the reads were reprocessed by TCRdb, one entry was made per CDR3 protein sequence, with no DNA. Here the V and J calls rest on TCRdb's processing, not on the authors' analysis. The table of this sample itemizes 150,000 to 180,000 distinct CDR3 sequences. The top ten constitute 37% of the sample.

What was sequenced was blood T cells: a sorted CD56 or NKG2C T cell subset, CD4+ or CD8+ T cells, or bulk PBMC T cells (not recorded which). The sequence joins TRBV11-2 to TRBJ2-7. This receptor was taken from a woman aged 45-65 years in good health. Donor details come from another sample of the same person, matched by shared clones. The CDR3 region: CASSEADEQYF.